Below, one T cell receptor (beta chain) is given with its context. Germline assignment: CDR1 SNHLY and CDR2 FYNNEI. The CDR3 extends over 15 amino acids. The V end was cut by 4 bases, the J end by 6 bases, with 18 bases between. The entry originates in a study of cytomegalovirus exposure and HLA in healthy donors. The PCR made use of 60 Vbeta and 13 Jbeta primers. Sequencing was performed with immunoSEQ multiplex PCR; in TCRdb, only in-frame clones are kept and a portion is missing. The sample has about 250,000 clones, more than 55% seen once. This receptor was taken from a female donor in good health and CMV-seronegative. The chain employs TRBV2 and TRBJ1-1; D remains ambiguous. The sample consisted of PBMCs. In nucleotides, the CDR3 is TGTGCCAGCAGTGTGGATCGCCGGGAAACCGCTGAAGCTTTCTTT. Translating gives CASSVDRRETAEAFF.